This T cell receptor beta chain originates from a study of siplizumab effects on memory and regulatory T cells. Findings and limits, study-wide: A mean of roughly 70% of mappable alloreactive CD4+ clones were Treg-derived with siplizumab, compared with around 26% in controls.

Germline V gene data show CDR1 as SGHNT and CDR2 as YYREEE (reference sequence). J gave up 4 bases and V 4 bases, and 10 bases lay outside the gene matches. This CDR3 has 15 residues. As concerns this clone: Its antigen is not known.

The method was immunoSEQ multiplex PCR; TCRdb's version includes in-frame clones alone and lacks a portion of them. Of 97,000 or so clones listed, about 94% are singletons. This sequence joins TRBV5-4 and TRBJ1-2, with 7 bases fitting TRBD1. This receptor was obtained from a human donor in good health. Sequencing was done on a sample of CD4+ T cells sorted from blood. The CDR3 DNA is TGTGCCAGCAGCGGGATACGGACAGGTAGCTATGGCTACACCTTC. The encoded protein is CASSGIRTGSYGYTF.